This passage covers 14 T cell receptor beta chains from one sample sequenced in a study of T-cell memory formation after mild COVID-19. From the 5' RACE reads, TCRdb called clonotypes with MiXCR, one entry per CDR3 protein. This sample yields under 700,000 distinct CDR3 sequences, of which roughly 21% are seen a single time; under 15% belongs to the top ten. The sample consisted of PBMCs or a T cell subset sorted from them (not recorded which). The origin of the receptors is an adult woman who had mild COVID-19 (a few samples of this study predate the infection). Cell type and time point are not known.

This clonotype has more than one count but fewer than ten. This chain uses TRBV25-1 with TRBJ1-1; D gene uncertain. CDR1 is MGHDK and CDR2 is SYGVNS in the germline V gene. There are 13 residues in the CDR3. V was cut by 1 base and J by 1 base, with 4 bases left in between. The CDR3 here is CASSESGNTEAFF. CDR3 bases: TGTGCCAGCAGTGAATCCGGGAACACTGAAGCTTTCTTT.

This clonotype occurred a few times. J is TRBJ2-7 and V is TRBV5-5; no clear D. Per the germline V gene, CDR1 is SGHKS and CDR2 is YYEKEE (reference sequence). The V end was cut by 0 bases, the J end by 0 bases, with 7 bases between. CDR3 length: 14 residues. CDR3 nucleotides: TGTGCCAGCAGCTTGGCCTACGTCTCCTACGAGCAGTACTTC. Protein product: CASSLAYVSYEQYF.

This clonotype was picked up a small number of times. DNA of the CDR3: TGTGCCAGCAGCTCTCGGGGAGGCAGGGGAAGGATCAACACCGGGGAGCTGTTTTTT. Protein sequence: CASSSRGGRGRINTGELFF. The chain uses TRBV7-8 and TRBJ2-2; D may match TRBD1 or TRBD2 (6 bases each). This CDR3 comprises 19 residues. Germline CDR1 and CDR2: SGHVS and FQNEAQ. Trimming cost V 4 bases and J 2 bases, with 23 bases left between them.

The sample holds a few counts of this clonotype. The chain has TRBV5-1 and TRBJ2-1; D not resolved. The germline V gene has CDR1 SGHRS and CDR2 YFSETQ. CDR3 size: 13 residues. Trimming stripped 9 bases from V and 7 bases from J, with 17 bases between. CDR3 sequence reads: CATSNSVTNEQFF. The DNA for the CDR3 is TGCGCCACAAGTAACTCGGTTACAAATGAGCAGTTCTTC.

V is TRBV5-6 and J is TRBJ2-7; D possibly corresponds to TRBD1 (6 bases). The V and J ends lost 4 bases and 0 bases respectively, with 14 bases between them. CDR1 and CDR2 from the germline V gene are SGHDT and YYEEEE. The CDR3 sequence is 15 residues long. The CDR3 region is CASSPRGGRSYEQYF. Here the CDR3 DNA reads TGTGCCAGCAGCCCTCGAGGGGGTCGCTCCTACGAGCAGTACTTC.

This clonotype was found a few times. V is TRBV9 and J is TRBJ2-5; D may be TRBD2 (5 bases). Trimming removed 0 bases from V and 2 bases from J, with 11 bases in between. Germline-derived CDR1 and CDR2 are SGDLS and YYNGEE. CDR3 size: 15 residues. The CDR3 loop reads CASSVAGSLQETQYF. In DNA form, the CDR3 reads TGTGCCAGCAGCGTAGCGGGGTCCCTTCAAGAGACCCAGTACTTC.

The chain has TRBV7-8 and TRBJ2-3; 10 bases map to TRBD2. The CDR3 contains 19 residues. CDR1 is SGHVS, CDR2 FQNEAQ, per germline. V shed 6 bases and J 4 bases; nucleotides not matched to a gene: 19. In DNA, the CDR3 is TGTGCCAGCAGTCACGGAACTAGCGGGATTCGTAGCGAGGCAGATACGCAGTATTTT. Amino acids: CASSHGTSGIRSEADTQYF.

This clonotype was recorded a few times. V gene TRBV29-1 combines with J gene TRBJ2-7; the D is unclear. The V gene's germline CDR1 is SQVTM and CDR2 ANQGSEA. Trimming shortened V by 0 bases and J by 7 bases, and 19 bases separated the two germline ends. The CDR3 length is 15 residues. In DNA, the CDR3 is TGCAGCGTTGAAGATCGGAACCCCCCCTTTGGGGAGCAGTACTTC. Translated, it gives CSVEDRNPPFGEQYF.

J is TRBJ1-2 and V is TRBV10-3; 9 bases fit TRBD1. The CDR3 has 16 amino acids. Germline CDR1 and CDR2: ENHRY and SYGVKD. After removal of 3 bases from V and 5 bases from J, the junction contained 10 bases not matched to a gene. Here the CDR3 reads CAISDRQGVLLYGYTF. In DNA form, the CDR3 reads TGTGCCATCAGTGACCGACAGGGGGTTTTGTTGTATGGCTACACCTTC.

This chain connects TRBV5-6 to TRBJ2-7; TRBD1 might be the D (7 bases). CDR3 length: 14 residues. The V end was cut by 2 bases, the J end by 4 bases, with 13 bases between. Germline V gene data show CDR1 as SGHDT and CDR2 as YYEEEE. CDR3: CASSFGGGHYEQYF. The CDR3 nucleotides are TGTGCCAGCAGCTTTGGAGGGGGCCATTACGAGCAGTACTTC.

The chain has TRBV24-1 and TRBJ2-3, with D perhaps matching TRBD2 (5 bases). Germline V gives CDR1 KGHDR, CDR2 SFDVKD. The CDR3 spans 17 residues. V was clipped by 4 bases and J by 0 bases, with 16 bases between them. This chain's CDR3 is CATSDKFGEWSTDTQYF. For the CDR3, the DNA is TGTGCCACCAGTGACAAGTTCGGGGAATGGAGCACAGATACGCAGTATTTT.

The table lists this clonotype with a few counts. The chain has TRBV14 and TRBJ1-3, with TRBD1 matching 7 bases. The CDR3 has 15 residues. Trimming removed 3 bases from V and 0 bases from J; junction bases left unmatched: 2. CDR1 is SGHDN, CDR2 FVKESK, per germline. CDR3 in DNA: TGTGCCAGCAGCCACAGGGGGACCTCTGGAAACACCATATATTTT. It codes for CASSHRGTSGNTIYF.

This clonotype was counted ten times or more. V gene TRBV5-4 combines with J gene TRBJ2-5; D possibly corresponds to TRBD1 (5 bases). CDR1 is SGHNT, CDR2 YYREEE, per germline (reference sequence). The CDR3 is 15 amino acids. The V and J ends lost 7 bases and 4 bases respectively, with 20 bases between them. The CDR3: CASHSQQVSRETQYF. CDR3 nucleotide sequence: TGTGCCAGCCACTCACAACAGGTCTCCAGAGAGACCCAGTACTTC.

The rearrangement uses TRBV5-5 and TRBJ2-1; 9 bases line up with TRBD1. Germline V gives CDR1 SGHKS, CDR2 YYEKEE (reference sequence). Losses at the gene ends were 2 bases for V and 2 bases for J; bases not matched to a gene: 8. The CDR3 totals 17 residues. The CDR3 DNA reads TGTGCCAGCAGCTTCCAGGGGACAGGGAGCACCTACAATGAGCAGTTCTTC. Translating it yields CASSFQGTGSTYNEQFF.